The clone carrying this T cell receptor (beta chain) is deemed medium-sized. Antigen unknown. The data stem from a study of PD-1 blockade in classical Hodgkin lymphoma. There are 16 residues in the CDR3. Germline CDR1 is LGHNA and CDR2 is YNFKEQ. With 0 bases removed from V and 4 bases from J, the gap between germline ends came to 10 bases. Here immunoSEQ multiplex PCR was the method, and the copy in TCRdb shows in-frame clones only, minus some. The table includes about 12,000 clones, 80% to 95% detected once. Brentuximab vedotin exposure varied, and every patient relapsed after autologous stem cell transplantation. General study findings and limits: Researchers reported that CD4+ TCR diversity, though not CD8+, rose significantly by C4D1. Whoever responded completely had baseline diversity much like that seen in newly diagnosed patients. In newly diagnosed patients, baseline TCR diversity was reportedly below that of healthy donors.

The sequence was obtained from a human donor with classical Hodgkin lymphoma. The V and J genes are TRBV4-2 and TRBJ2-6, with D tentatively TRBD1 (6 bases). The sample in question was peripheral blood mononuclear cells (PBMCs), obtained at baseline. CDR3 amino acids: CASSQDTGSGANVLTF. CDR3 bases: TGTGCCAGCAGCCAAGATACAGGGTCCGGGGCCAACGTCCTGACTTTC.